This T cell receptor (beta chain) was identified during a study of blood T cell repertoires in COVID-19. Study-level information: From T cells, B-cell-depleted T cells, or PBMCs came the material, which was cDNA or gDNA.

Original processing methods: It was from reference gene primer amplification that nucleated cell counts were estimated. Method: immunoSEQ multiplex PCR; TCRdb's copy keeps in-frame clones and lacks some. V and J calls and clone size are those listed in that table; D and trimming were worked out from the DNA. This sample yields 250,000 to 300,000 clones, of which around nine tenths are seen a single time; less than 2% belongs to the top ten. From germline, CDR1 is ENHRY and CDR2 SYGVKD. The CDR3 covers 14 residues. V was cut by 0 bases and J by 3 bases, with 9 bases left in between. The specimen was PBMCs or T cells enriched from blood (not recorded which). V and J are TRBV10-3 and TRBJ2-7; D gene ambiguous. This clonotype originated in a woman aged 40 to 50 who had recovered from COVID-19. CDR3 region: CAISESQVLYEQYF. The CDR3 DNA reads TGTGCCATCAGTGAGTCTCAGGTCCTCTACGAGCAGTACTTC.